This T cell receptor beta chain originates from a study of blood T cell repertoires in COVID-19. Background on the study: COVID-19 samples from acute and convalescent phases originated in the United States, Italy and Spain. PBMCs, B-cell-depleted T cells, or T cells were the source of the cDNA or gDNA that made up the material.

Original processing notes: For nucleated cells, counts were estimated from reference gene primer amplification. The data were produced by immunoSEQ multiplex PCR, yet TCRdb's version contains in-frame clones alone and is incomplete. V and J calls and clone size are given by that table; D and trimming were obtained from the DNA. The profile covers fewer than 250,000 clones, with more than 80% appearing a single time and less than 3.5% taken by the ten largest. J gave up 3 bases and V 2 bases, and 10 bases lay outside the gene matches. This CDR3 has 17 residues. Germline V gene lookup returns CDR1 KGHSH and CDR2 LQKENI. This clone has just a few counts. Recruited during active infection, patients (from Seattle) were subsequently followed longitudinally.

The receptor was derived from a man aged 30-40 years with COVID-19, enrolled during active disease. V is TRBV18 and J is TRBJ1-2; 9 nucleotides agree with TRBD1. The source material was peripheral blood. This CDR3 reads CASSPLQQGASYYGYTF. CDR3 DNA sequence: TGTGCCAGCTCACCATTACAACAGGGGGCCTCCTACTATGGCTACACCTTC.